This passage covers 18 T cell receptor beta chains from one sample sequenced in a study of shared clonotypes between healthy human individuals. Profiled with immunoSEQ multiplex PCR; TCRdb holds only in-frame clones, not every one. The sample has about 1.1 million clones; roughly 80% are singletons. The sample consisted of memory CD4+ T cells from PBMCs. Subset indicated: CD45RA-negative fraction. Receptors were obtained from a man between 18 and 29 years old in good health. Some clones in this sample may be carry-over from other donors' samples.

Worth noting for this clone: A much larger clone lies a single base off, so this may be a read error. Other DNA sequences of this sample code for an identical CDR3. CDR3 sequence (DNA): TGCGCCAGTAGTTTGACGACAGGGAAGAACACTGAAGCTTTCTTT. Its protein product is CASSLTTGKNTEAFF. The J gene is TRBJ1-1, the V gene TRBV19, with TRBD1 matching 7 bases. The germline gives CDR1 LNHDA, CDR2 SQIVND (reference sequence). This CDR3 comprises 15 residues.

CDR3 residues: CASSEQGYTEAFF. CDR3 sequence (DNA): TGCGCCAGCAGTGAACAGGGATACACTGAAGCTTTCTTT. The rearrangement uses TRBV10-1 and TRBJ1-1, with D perhaps matching TRBD1 (6 bases). This CDR3 region has 13 residues. V shed 3 bases and J shed 3 bases, with 8 bases lying between them. CDR1 and CDR2 (germline): WNHNN, SYGVQD (reference sequence).

The sample holds one count of this clone. The V call is TRBV9, the J call TRBJ2-5; TRBD1 matches 12 bases. Germline trimming cut 2 bases from V and 5 bases from J; bases unmatched to any gene: 7. Germline CDR1 reads SGDLS; CDR2 reads YYNGEE. The CDR3 runs 16 residues. The CDR3 here is CASSVSGTGGLETQYF. The CDR3 DNA is TGTGCCAGCAGCGTCTCCGGGACAGGGGGCTTGGAGACCCAGTACTTC.

This clone occurred a few times. V gene TRBV7-7 combines with J gene TRBJ2-1, with TRBD1 identical over 7 bases. With 5 bases clipped from V and 6 bases from J, the junction kept 4 bases outside the gene matches. The germline CDR1 and CDR2 sequences are SSHAT and FNYEAQ (reference sequence). This CDR3 contains 13 residues. The CDR3 is CASSPRDSNEQFF. Here the CDR3 DNA reads TGTGCCAGCAGCCCCCGGGACAGCAATGAGCAGTTCTTC.

The chain combines TRBV2 with TRBJ2-2; 8 nucleotides line up with TRBD1. V lost 7 bases and J lost 1; bases outside the gene matches: 8. Germline assignment: CDR1 SNHLY and CDR2 FYNNEI. CDR3 length equals 16 residues. In DNA, the CDR3 is TGTGCCAGCAAAGGGGCAGGGGGCAAGAACACCGGGGAGCTGTTTTTT. This translates into CASKGAGGKNTGELFF.

The chain uses TRBV5-1 and TRBJ2-5, with a possible D match to TRBD2 (5 bases). The assigned J gene may be wrong: the sequence end matches TRBJ2-7 better. CDR1 is SGHRS and CDR2 is YFSETQ in the germline V gene. CDR3 length equals 15 residues. The CDR3 region is CASSPYSGSSYEQYF. The CDR3 DNA reads TGCGCCAGCAGCCCCTACAGCGGTAGCTCCTACGAGCAGTACTTC.

For this clone: In the same sample, other DNA sequences code for this CDR3. This sequence joins TRBV30 and TRBJ2-5; a weak D match, TRBD1 (6 bases). Between the trimmed V and J ends, which lost 1 base and 5 bases, there was a span of 8 bases. Germline lookup yields CDR1 GTSNPN and CDR2 SVGIG (reference sequence). The CDR3 has 12 amino acids. The CDR3: CAWSGQGETQYF. CDR3 DNA: TGTGCCTGGAGTGGTCAGGGGGAGACCCAGTACTTC.

J is TRBJ1-2 and V is TRBV2; D gene ambiguous. Germline values: CDR1 SNHLY, CDR2 FYNNEI. Trimming removed 7 bases at V and 1 base at J, with 4 bases between. The CDR3 covers 11 residues. In DNA form, the CDR3 reads TGTGCCAGCAAAGTTAACTATGGCTACACCTTC. Translation gives CASKVNYGYTF.

The V gene is TRBV28, the J gene TRBJ2-1; TRBD2 matches 8 bases. Germline loops: CDR1 MDHEN, CDR2 SYDVKM. The trim removed 2 bases at V and 5 bases at J, leaving 5 bases unmatched. The CDR3 length is 15 residues. CDR3 DNA: TGTGCCAGCAGTTTAAACGCGGGAGGTGACAATGAGCAGTTCTTC. It codes for CASSLNAGGDNEQFF.

The chain has TRBV5-1 and TRBJ2-7; D gene ambiguous. V was cut by 5 bases and J by 1 base, with 13 bases left in between. The germline V gene has CDR1 SGHRS and CDR2 YFSETQ. The CDR3 length is 14 residues. The CDR3 sequence: CASRPSGGSYEQYF. The CDR3 DNA is TGCGCCAGCAGACCCAGTGGCGGTTCCTACGAGCAGTACTTC.

The CDR3 protein is CASRSGPNQPQHF. The CDR3 DNA reads as TGTGCCAGCAGGTCGGGGCCGAATCAGCCCCAGCATTTT. The chain employs TRBV7-3 and TRBJ1-5, with a tentative D call TRBD1 (5 bases). This CDR3 has 13 residues. The germline gives CDR1 SGHTA, CDR2 FQGTGA. The V gene lost 6 bases and the J gene lost 4 bases, with 10 bases spanning the gap. Full variable domain (missing parts from reference TRBV7-3 and TRBJ1-5): GAGVSQTPSNKVTEKGKYVELRCDPISGHTALYWYRQSLGQGPEFLIYFQGTGAADDSGLPNDRFFAVRPEGSVSTLKIQRTERGDSAVYLCASRSGPNQPQHFGDGTRLSIL.

The rearrangement uses TRBV28 and TRBJ1-4, with no clear D. The CDR3 has 13 residues. Per the germline V gene, CDR1 is MDHEN and CDR2 is SYDVKM. V dropped 2 bases and J dropped 5 bases, with 6 bases sitting between them. The CDR3 DNA sequence: TGTGCCAGCAGTTTACGCCAAAATGAAAAACTGTTTTTT. Its translation is CASSLRQNEKLFF. The complete variable domain, with remaining parts taken from reference TRBV28 and TRBJ1-4, reads DVKVTQSSRYLVKRTGEKVFLECVQDMDHENMFWYRQDPGLGLRLIYFSYDVKMKEKGDIPEGYSVSREKKERFSLILESASTNQTSMYLCASSLRQNEKLFFGSGTQLSVL.

The V and J genes are TRBV9 and TRBJ2-7, with TRBD1 identical over 9 bases. CDR1 SGDLS and CDR2 YYNGEE come from the germline V gene. The CDR3 loop spans 14 amino acids. V dropped 4 bases and J dropped 1; count of bases not matched to a gene: 3. CDR3 sequence: CASSFGQGSYEQYF. The CDR3 region has the DNA TGTGCCAGCAGCTTTGGACAGGGGTCCTACGAGCAGTACTTC.

The chain joins TRBV7-2 to TRBJ2-7; 8 bases align to TRBD2. V was pared by 5 bases and J by 7 bases, with 10 bases of the junction left unmatched. This CDR3 region has 14 residues. CDR1 SGHTA and CDR2 FQGNSA come from the germline V gene. The CDR3 sequence is CASSPTSVGGEQYF. DNA for the CDR3: TGTGCCAGCAGCCCGACTAGCGTAGGTGGGGAGCAGTACTTC.

This chain joins TRBV5-1 and TRBJ2-5, with D maybe TRBD1 (6 bases). Per germline, CDR1 SGHRS and CDR2 YFSETQ. This CDR3 spans 15 amino acids. V was clipped by 4 bases and J by 1 base, with 14 bases between them. CDR3 bases: TGCGCCAGCAGCGACCCGGGACACATCCAAGAGACCCAGTACTTC. This codes for CASSDPGHIQETQYF. The variable domain in full, completed from reference TRBV5-1 and TRBJ2-5, reads KAGVTQTPRYLIKTRGQQVTLSCSPISGHRSVSWYQQTPGQGLQFLFEYFSETQRNKGNFPGRFSGRQFSNSRSEMNVSTLELGDSALYLCASSDPGHIQETQYFGPGTRLLVL.

The count of this clone is one. The chain recombines TRBV7-3 with TRBJ2-1, with 13 bases matching TRBD2. Per the germline V gene, CDR1 is SGHTA and CDR2 is FQGTGA. V was pared by 5 bases and J by 9 bases, with 10 bases of the junction left unmatched. The length of the CDR3 is 16 residues. The DNA for the CDR3 is TGTGCCAGCAGCCCAAGTCGGACTAGCGGGAGTTCTGAGCAGTTCTTC. Protein product: CASSPSRTSGSSEQFF.

The chain couples TRBV10-3 to TRBJ2-7, with TRBD2 matching 8 bases. From germline, CDR1 is ENHRY and CDR2 SYGVKD. This CDR3 contains 11 residues. V trimming: 4 bases; J trimming: 7 bases; junction bases outside the gene matches: 0. The CDR3: CAISAGGEQYF. Written as DNA, the CDR3 is TGTGCCATCAGTGCGGGGGGGGAGCAGTACTTC.

This clone showed up many times. This CDR3 is also generated by other DNA sequences in the sample. The chain links TRBV5-6 to TRBJ2-7; D uncertain. Per germline, CDR1 SGHDT and CDR2 YYEEEE. The CDR3 runs to 12 residues. V was clipped by 4 bases and J by 2 bases, with 7 bases between them. The CDR3 bases are TGTGCCAGCAGCACTTCCACCTACGAGCAGTACTTC. Its translation is CASSTSTYEQYF. The full variable domain, its missing parts supplied by reference TRBV5-6 and TRBJ2-7, is DAGVTQSPTHLIKTRGQQVTLRCSPKSGHDTVSWYQQALGQGPQFIFQYYEEEERQRGNFPDRFSGHQFPNYSSELNVNALLLGDSALYLCASSTSTYEQYFGPGTRLTVT.